These T cell receptor beta chains were read from a single sample in a study of glioma-infiltrating T cells. TCRdb recomputed calls from the multiplex PCR reads with MiXCR, one row per CDR3 protein. The sample carries a few hundred thousand distinct CDR3 sequences, roughly two fifths recorded once. Sequencing was performed on glioma tissue, nonneoplastic brain tissue, or PBMCs (not recorded which). These receptors were taken from a human donor with low-grade glioma or glioblastoma, undergoing nonglioma brain surgery, or in good health (not recorded which). Both conserved end residues are part of each CDR3. D genes are given only for firm matches. Size is omitted from some rows. Given values are once, few, many or a class for expanded clones.

d_call j_call v_call clone_size cdr3_nt cdr3_aa
TRBD2 TRBJ2-7 TRBV7-2 many TGTGCCAGCAGCACCCCTAGCGGGAGGGCCTCATACGAGCAGTACTTC CASSTPSGRASYEQYF
TRBD2 TRBJ2-1 TRBV20-1 few TGCAGTGCTGCAACTAGCGGGAGGGACAATGAGCAGTTCTTC CSAATSGRDNEQFF
TRBD1 TRBJ1-5 TRBV20-1 NA TGCAGTGCTAGGGAAACAGGGGGAAATAGCAATCAGCCCCAGCATTTT CSARETGGNSNQPQHF
NA TRBJ2-2 TRBV6-4 many TGTGCCAGCAGTGACCAGGCGACCGGGGAGCTGTTTTTT CASSDQATGELFF
NA TRBJ2-5 TRBV2 NA TGTGCCAGTATGCGACTAGTGGAGAAGACCCAGTACTTC CASMRLVEKTQYF
NA TRBJ2-1 TRBV4-2 once TGTGCCAGCAGCCCACCGGGCCTCACGGGCTCCTACGAGCAGTTCTTC CASSPPGLTGSYEQFF
TRBD2 TRBJ2-2 TRBV5-4 NA TGTGCCAGCAGCCCCCGCACTAGCGGGAGTGGTGGGGAGCTGTTTTTT CASSPRTSGSGGELFF
NA TRBJ1-4 TRBV12-3/TRBV12-4 NA TGTGCCAGCAGACACCCCGGGACGGATAATGAAAAACTGTTTTTT CASRHPGTDNEKLFF
NA TRBJ1-2 TRBV6-5 NA TGTGCCAGCAGTCCGGGGGGGGCACGCAATTTGTATGGCTACACCTTC CASSPGGARNLYGYTF
NA TRBJ2-3 TRBV4-2 few TGTGCCAGCAGCCACGCGGACCCTAGCACAGATACGCAGTATTTT CASSHADPSTDTQYF